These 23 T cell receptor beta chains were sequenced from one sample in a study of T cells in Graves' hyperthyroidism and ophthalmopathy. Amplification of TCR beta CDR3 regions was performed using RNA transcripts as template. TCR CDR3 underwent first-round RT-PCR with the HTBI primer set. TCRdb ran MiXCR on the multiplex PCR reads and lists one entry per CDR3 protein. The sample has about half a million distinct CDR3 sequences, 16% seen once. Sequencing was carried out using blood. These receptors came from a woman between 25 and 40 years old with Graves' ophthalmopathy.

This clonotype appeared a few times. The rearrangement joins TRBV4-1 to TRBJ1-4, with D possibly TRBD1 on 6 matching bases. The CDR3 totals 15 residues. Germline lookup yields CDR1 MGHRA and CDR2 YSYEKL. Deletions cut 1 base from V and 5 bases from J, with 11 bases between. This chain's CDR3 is CASSQGGQFNEKLFF. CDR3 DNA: TGCGCCAGCAGCCAAGGCGGACAGTTCAATGAAAAACTGTTTTTT.

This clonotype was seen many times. The CDR3 nucleotides read TGTGCCAGCAGTTCGAAACTAACAGGGTCGGGCGGGTTAGGGCAGCCCCAGCATTTT. It codes for CASSSKLTGSGGLGQPQHF. This chain uses TRBV27 with TRBJ1-5, with D maybe TRBD1 (6 bases). This CDR3 comprises 19 residues. Germline V lookup: CDR1 MNHEY, CDR2 SMNVEV (reference sequence). Trimming removed 4 bases from V and 7 bases from J, with 29 bases in between.

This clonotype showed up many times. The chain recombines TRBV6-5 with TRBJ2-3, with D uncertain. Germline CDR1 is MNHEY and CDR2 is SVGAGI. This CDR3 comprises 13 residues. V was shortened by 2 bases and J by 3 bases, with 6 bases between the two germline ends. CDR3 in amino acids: CASSYGPTDTQYF. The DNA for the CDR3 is TGTGCCAGCAGTTACGGACCTACAGATACGCAGTATTTT.

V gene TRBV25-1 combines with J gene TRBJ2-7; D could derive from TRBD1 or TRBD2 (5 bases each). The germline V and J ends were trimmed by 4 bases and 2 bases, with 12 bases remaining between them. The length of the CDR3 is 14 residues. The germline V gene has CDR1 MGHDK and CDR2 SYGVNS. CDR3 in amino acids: CASSGPGRTYEQYF. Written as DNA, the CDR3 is TGTGCCAGCAGTGGACCGGGACGGACCTACGAGCAGTACTTC.

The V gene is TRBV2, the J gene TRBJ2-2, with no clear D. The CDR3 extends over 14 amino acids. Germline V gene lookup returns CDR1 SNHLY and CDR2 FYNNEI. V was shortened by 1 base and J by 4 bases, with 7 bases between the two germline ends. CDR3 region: CASSEVSGTGELFF. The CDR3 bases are TGTGCCAGCAGTGAAGTTAGTGGCACCGGGGAGCTGTTTTTT.

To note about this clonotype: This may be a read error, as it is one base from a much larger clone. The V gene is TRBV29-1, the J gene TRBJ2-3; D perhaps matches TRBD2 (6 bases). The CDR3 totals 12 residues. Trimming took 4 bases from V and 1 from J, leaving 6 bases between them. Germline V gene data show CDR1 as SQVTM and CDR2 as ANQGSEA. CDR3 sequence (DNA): TGCAGCGTTGGGGAGGGCACAGATACGCAGTATTTT. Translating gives CSVGEGTDTQYF.

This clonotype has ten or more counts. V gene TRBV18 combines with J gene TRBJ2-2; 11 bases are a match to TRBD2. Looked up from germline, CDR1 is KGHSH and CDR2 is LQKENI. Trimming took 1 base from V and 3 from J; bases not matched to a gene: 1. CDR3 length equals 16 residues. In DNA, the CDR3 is TGTGCCAGCTCACCACAACTAGCGGGAGACACCGGGGAGCTGTTTTTT. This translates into CASSPQLAGDTGELFF.

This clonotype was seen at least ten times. Written as DNA, the CDR3 is TGTGCCAGCCCGGCCTCGACTAGCGGGAGTGAAGATACGCAGTATTTT. Its translation: CASPASTSGSEDTQYF. The rearrangement joins TRBV2 to TRBJ2-3; TRBD2 matches at 12 bases. The V gene's germline CDR1 is SNHLY and CDR2 FYNNEI. V lost 8 bases and J lost 5; bases outside the gene matches: 11. This CDR3 has 16 residues.

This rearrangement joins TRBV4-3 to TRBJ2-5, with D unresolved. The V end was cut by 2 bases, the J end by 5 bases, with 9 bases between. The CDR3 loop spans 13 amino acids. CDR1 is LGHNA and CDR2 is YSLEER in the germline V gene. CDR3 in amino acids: CASSQNFGETQYF. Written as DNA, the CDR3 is TGCGCCAGCAGCCAAAACTTTGGGGAGACCCAGTACTTC.

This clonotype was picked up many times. The CDR3, as DNA: TGCAGTGCTAGAGCCTTCCTGGATAGCGGGAACAATGAGCAGTTCTTC. It translates to CSARAFLDSGNNEQFF. The chain joins TRBV20-1 to TRBJ2-1; TRBD2 aligns across 8 bases. V gave up 1 base and J gave up 5 bases; unmatched junction bases: 10. The CDR3 sequence is 16 residues long. Germline values: CDR1 DFQATT, CDR2 SNEGSKA (reference sequence).

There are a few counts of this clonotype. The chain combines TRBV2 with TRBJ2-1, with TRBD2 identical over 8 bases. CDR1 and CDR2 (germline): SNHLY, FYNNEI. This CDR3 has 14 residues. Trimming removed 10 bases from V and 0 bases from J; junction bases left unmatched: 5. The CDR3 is CAILAGSSYNEQFF. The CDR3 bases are TGTGCCATCTTAGCGGGGAGCTCCTACAATGAGCAGTTCTTC.

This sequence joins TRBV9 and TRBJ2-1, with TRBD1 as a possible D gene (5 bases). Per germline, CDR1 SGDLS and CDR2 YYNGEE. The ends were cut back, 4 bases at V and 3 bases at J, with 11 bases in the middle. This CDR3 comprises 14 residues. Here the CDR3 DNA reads TGTGCCAGCAGCCCAGACAGTTACTACAATGAGCAGTTCTTC. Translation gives CASSPDSYYNEQFF.

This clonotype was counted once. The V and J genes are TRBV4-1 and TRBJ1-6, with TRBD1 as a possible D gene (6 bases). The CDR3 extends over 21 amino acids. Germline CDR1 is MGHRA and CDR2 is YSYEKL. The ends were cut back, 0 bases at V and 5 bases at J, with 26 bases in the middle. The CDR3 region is CASSQDMVGGDSLSDNSPLHF. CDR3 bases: TGCGCCAGCAGCCAAGATATGGTAGGGGGGGACTCCCTCTCGGATAATTCACCCCTCCACTTT.

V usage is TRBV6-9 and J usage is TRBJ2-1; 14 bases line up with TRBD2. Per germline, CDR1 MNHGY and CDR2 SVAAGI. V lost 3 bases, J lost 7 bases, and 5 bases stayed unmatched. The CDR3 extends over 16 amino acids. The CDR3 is CASSYGLAGGKNEQFF. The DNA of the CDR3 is TGTGCCAGCAGTTACGGACTAGCGGGAGGTAAAAATGAGCAGTTCTTC.

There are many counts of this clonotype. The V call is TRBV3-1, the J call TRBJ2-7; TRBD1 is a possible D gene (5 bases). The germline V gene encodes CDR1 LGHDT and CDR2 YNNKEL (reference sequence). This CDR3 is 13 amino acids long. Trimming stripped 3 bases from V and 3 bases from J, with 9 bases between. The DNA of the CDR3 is TGTGCCAGCAGCCATGCGGACAACTACGAGCAGTACTTC. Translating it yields CASSHADNYEQYF.

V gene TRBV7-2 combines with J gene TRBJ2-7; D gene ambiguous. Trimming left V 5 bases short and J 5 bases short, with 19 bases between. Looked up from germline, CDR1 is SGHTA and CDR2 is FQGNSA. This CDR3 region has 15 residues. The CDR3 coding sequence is TGTGCCAGCAGCCTAGAGTTGTCCCCGGGCCACGAGCAGTACTTC. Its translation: CASSLELSPGHEQYF. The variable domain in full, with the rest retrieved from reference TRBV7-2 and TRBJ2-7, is GAGVSQSPSNKVTEKGKDVELRCDPISGHTALYWYRQSLGQGLEFLIYFQGNSAPDKSGLPSDRFSAERTGGSVSTLTIQRTQQEDSAVYLCASSLELSPGHEQYFGPGTRLTVT.

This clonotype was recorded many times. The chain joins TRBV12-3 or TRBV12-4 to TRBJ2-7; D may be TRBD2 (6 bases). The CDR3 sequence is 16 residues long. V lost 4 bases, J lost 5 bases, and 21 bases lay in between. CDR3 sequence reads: CASSSKGVGLSHEQYF. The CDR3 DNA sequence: TGTGCCAGCAGTTCGAAGGGAGTTGGACTATCCCACGAGCAGTACTTC.

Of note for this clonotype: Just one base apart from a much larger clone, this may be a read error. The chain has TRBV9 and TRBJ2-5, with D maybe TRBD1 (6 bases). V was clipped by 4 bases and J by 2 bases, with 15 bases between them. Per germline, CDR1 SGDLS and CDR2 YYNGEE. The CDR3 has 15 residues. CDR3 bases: TGTGCCAGCAGCCTCCCCCAGGGGTGGCAAGAGACCCAGTACTTC. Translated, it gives CASSLPQGWQETQYF.

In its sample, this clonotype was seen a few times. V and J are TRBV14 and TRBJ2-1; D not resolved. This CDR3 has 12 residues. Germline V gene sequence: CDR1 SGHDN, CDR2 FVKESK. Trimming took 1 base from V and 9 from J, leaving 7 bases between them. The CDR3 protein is CASSQGFGEQFF. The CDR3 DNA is TGTGCCAGCAGCCAAGGATTCGGTGAGCAGTTCTTC.

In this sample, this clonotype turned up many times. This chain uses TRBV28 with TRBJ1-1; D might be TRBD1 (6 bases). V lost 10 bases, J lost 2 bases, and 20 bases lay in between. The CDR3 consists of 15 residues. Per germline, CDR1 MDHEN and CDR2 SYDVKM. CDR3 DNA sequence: TGTGCCACGGTGGGTCAGGGGTATCGAAACACTGAAGCTTTCTTT. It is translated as CATVGQGYRNTEAFF.

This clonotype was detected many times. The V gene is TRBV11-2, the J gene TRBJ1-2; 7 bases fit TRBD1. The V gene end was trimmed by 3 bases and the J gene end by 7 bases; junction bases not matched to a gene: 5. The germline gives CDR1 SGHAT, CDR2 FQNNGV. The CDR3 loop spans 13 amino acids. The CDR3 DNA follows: TGTGCCAGCAGCTTCACAGGGGCGGGTGGCTACACCTTC. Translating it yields CASSFTGAGGYTF.

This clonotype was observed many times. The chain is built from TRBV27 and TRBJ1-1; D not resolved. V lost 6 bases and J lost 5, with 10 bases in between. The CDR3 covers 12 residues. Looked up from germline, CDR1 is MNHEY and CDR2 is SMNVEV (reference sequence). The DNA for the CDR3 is TGTGCCAGCAGAAGTCCCCTTACTGAAGCTTTCTTT. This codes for CASRSPLTEAFF.

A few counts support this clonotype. CDR3 DNA sequence: TGTGCCAGCAGCGTAGCCAGCGGGACGGCACAAGAGACCCAGTACTTC. This gives the protein CASSVASGTAQETQYF. V gene TRBV9 combines with J gene TRBJ2-5, with 7 nucleotides matching TRBD2. There are 16 residues in the CDR3. V lost 0 bases and J lost 2; bases outside the gene matches: 7. Germline CDR1 and CDR2: SGDLS and YYNGEE.